This T cell receptor (beta chain) was observed in a study of CD8+ T cells in alopecia areata. Notes on this clone: Its antigen is currently unknown.

Findings and limits, study-wide: Besides other cells, scalp samples also yield sequences of resident alphabeta T cells from normal skin. Affected scalp, especially in alopecia totalis/universalis, had a higher clonality than normal scalp did.

Sequencing templates came from extracted RNA that was reverse transcribed into cDNA. Assay: immunoSEQ multiplex PCR; the TCRdb copy retains only in-frame clones and omits some. The sample lists about 270,000 clones; 50% to 75% were seen once. With 1 base removed from V and 4 bases from J, the gap between germline ends came to 9 bases. Germline CDR1 and CDR2: SGHNT and YENEEA. The CDR3 is made up of 14 amino acids. This sample's treatment: oral pan-JAK inhibitor, 5-10 mg twice daily. Cell sorting was applied to PBMCs, and CD4+ and CD8+ T cells were collected. The rearrangement joins TRBV11-3 to TRBJ2-3; no reliable D call. The sequencing used CD4+ T cells sorted from blood, collected at week 52, from a patient treated with tofacitinib. The TCR was taken from a human donor with alopecia areata. DNA of the CDR3: TGTGCCAGCAGCTTAGCCGCCTCGTCAGATACGCAGTATTTT. Its protein product is CASSLAASSDTQYF. The variable domain in full, with the rest retrieved from reference TRBV11-3 and TRBJ2-3, is EAGVVQSPRYKIIEKKQPVAFWCNPISGHNTLYWYLQNLGQGPELLIRYENEEAVDDSQLPKDRFSAERLKGVDSTLKIQPAELGDSAVYLCASSLAASSDTQYFGPGTRLTVL.